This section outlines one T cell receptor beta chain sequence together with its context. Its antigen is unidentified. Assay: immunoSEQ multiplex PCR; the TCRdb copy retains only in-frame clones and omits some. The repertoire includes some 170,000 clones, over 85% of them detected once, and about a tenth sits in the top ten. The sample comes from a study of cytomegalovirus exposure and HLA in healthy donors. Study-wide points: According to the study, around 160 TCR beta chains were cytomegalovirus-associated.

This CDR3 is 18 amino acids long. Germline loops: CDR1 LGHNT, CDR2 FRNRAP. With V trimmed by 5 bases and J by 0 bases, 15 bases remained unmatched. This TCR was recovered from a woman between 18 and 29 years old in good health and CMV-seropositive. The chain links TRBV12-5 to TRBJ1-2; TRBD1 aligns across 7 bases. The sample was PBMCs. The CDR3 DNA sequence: TGTGCTAGTGGTCCCTCCTCCGGGACTAGGGGGCCTAACTATGGCTACACCTTC. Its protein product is CASGPSSGTRGPNYGYTF.